These T cell receptor beta chains were read from a single sample in a study of tumor T cells in aggressive B-cell lymphoma. The method was immunoSEQ multiplex PCR; TCRdb's version includes in-frame clones alone and lacks a portion of them. The sample consists of about 5,100 clones, about 94% of them appearing once. The sample comprised tumor tissue. The receptors shown here come from an adult with diffuse large B cell lymphoma. Both conserved end residues are part of each CDR3. A D gene is named only where the DNA matches it firmly. Not every row has a clone size; where given, it reads once, few, many or a size class.

TRBV28	TRBD1	TRBJ2-3	NA	CASSPTGTGVADTQYF	TGTGCCAGCAGTCCCACCGGGACAGGGGTCGCAGATACGCAGTATTTT
TRBV18	NA	TRBJ2-7	NA	CASSPIHTQEGSEQYF	TGTGCCAGCTCACCGATCCACACACAGGAAGGCTCCGAGCAGTACTTC
TRBV4-1	TRBD1	TRBJ1-1	NA	CASSRGQGLAFF	TGCGCCAGCAGCCGGGGACAGGGTCTAGCTTTCTTT
TRBV29-1	TRBD2	TRBJ2-1	NA	CSVEHGAGGYNEQFF	TGCAGCGTTGAACATGGAGCGGGAGGATACAATGAGCAGTTCTTC
TRBV5-5	TRBD2	TRBJ2-2	NA	CASSFFRAGETGELFF	TGTGCCAGCAGCTTTTTTCGGGCGGGAGAAACCGGGGAGCTGTTTTTT
TRBV4-1	NA	TRBJ2-3	NA	CASSQESGVGDTQYF	TGCGCCAGCAGCCAAGAATCGGGGGTGGGAGATACGCAGTATTTT
TRBV19	NA	TRBJ1-5	NA	CASSAGLINQPQHF	TGTGCCAGTAGTGCCGGACTTATCAATCAGCCCCAGCATTTT
TRBV20-1	NA	TRBJ1-6	NA	CSTLGSPLHF	TGCAGTACACTAGGTTCACCCCTCCACTTT
TRBV30	NA	TRBJ2-1	NA	CAWGEYLNEQFF	TGTGCCTGGGGGGAGTACCTCAATGAGCAGTTCTTC
TRBV29-1	TRBD2	TRBJ2-7	NA	CSVETSGLAGVQYF	TGCAGCGTTGAAACCTCGGGACTAGCGGGAGTCCAGTACTTC
TRBV9	TRBD2	TRBJ2-1	NA	CASSPQGGSGRYNEQFF	TGTGCCAGCAGCCCCCAAGGTGGCAGCGGGAGGTACAATGAGCAGTTCTTC
TRBV19	TRBD1	TRBJ1-2	NA	CASSRQGYGYTF	TGTGCCAGTAGCCGACAGGGCTATGGCTACACCTTC
TRBV18	NA	TRBJ2-7	NA	CASSPPARLYEQYF	TGTGCCAGCTCACCACCGGCTAGACTCTACGAGCAGTACTTC
TRBV14	TRBD1	TRBJ2-7	NA	CASSQGIKGQYYEQYF	TGTGCCAGCAGCCAAGGAATAAAGGGACAGTACTACGAGCAGTACTTC
TRBV6-5	TRBD1	TRBJ1-1	NA	CASSCSYRGNTEAFF	TGTGCCAGCAGTTGCTCGTACAGGGGCAACACTGAAGCTTTCTTT
TRBV28	NA	TRBJ1-2	NA	CASTVRAGIFGYTF	TGTGCCAGCACCGTTCGGGCAGGGATTTTTGGCTACACCTTC
TRBV19	NA	TRBJ1-1	NA	CASTPGATEAFF	TGTGCCAGTACCCCGGGTGCCACTGAAGCTTTCTTT
TRBV11-2	NA	TRBJ2-1	NA	CASSLLWTNEQFF	TGTGCCAGCAGCTTACTTTGGACAAATGAGCAGTTCTTC
TRBV7-2	TRBD1	TRBJ2-7	NA	CASSLVGQGAYEQYF	TGTGCCAGCAGCTTAGTAGGACAGGGGGCGTACGAGCAGTACTTC
TRBV10-3	TRBD1	TRBJ1-2	NA	CAITQGDNYGYTF	TGTGCCATCACCCAGGGGGATAACTATGGCTACACCTTC
TRBV9	TRBD1	TRBJ2-5	NA	CASSKRDRPGIGETQYF	TGTGCCAGCAGCAAACGGGACAGGCCCGGAATAGGTGAGACCCAGTACTTC
TRBV5-1	NA	TRBJ2-5	NA	CASSLAGERFYETQYF	TGCGCCAGCAGCTTGGCCGGGGAGCGCTTCTACGAGACCCAGTACTTC
TRBV4-1	NA	TRBJ1-2	NA	CASSPFGQSYGYTF	TGCGCCAGCAGCCCTTTCGGACAGTCCTATGGCTACACCTTC
TRBV28	TRBD1	TRBJ1-5	NA	CASSLRGRGNQPQHF	TGTGCCAGCAGTCTCAGGGGGCGCGGCAATCAGCCCCAGCATTTT
TRBV27	NA	TRBJ1-1	NA	CASSNGGLGTEAFF	TGTGCCAGCAGTAATGGGGGCCTGGGCACTGAAGCTTTCTTT
TRBV7-9	NA	TRBJ1-4	few	CASSSGQNNEKLFF	TGTGCCAGCAGCTCAGGACAGAATAATGAAAAACTGTTTTTT
TRBV9	TRBD2	TRBJ2-7	NA	CASSFTGTSAYEQYF	TGTGCCAGCAGCTTCACAGGGACTAGCGCCTACGAGCAGTACTTC
TRBV19	NA	TRBJ2-2	NA	CASSPENTGELFF	TGTGCCAGTAGTCCAGAGAACACCGGGGAGCTGTTTTTT
TRBV30	NA	TRBJ1-1	NA	CAWIRGRTEAFF	TGTGCCTGGATACGGGGAAGAACTGAAGCTTTCTTT
TRBV16	NA	TRBJ2-1	NA	CASSLHFSGSYNEQFF	TGTGCCAGCAGCCTCCACTTTAGCGGCTCTTACAATGAGCAGTTCTTC
TRBV4-2	TRBD1	TRBJ2-6	NA	CASSQPQGNGANVLTF	TGTGCCAGCAGCCAACCACAGGGGAATGGGGCCAACGTCCTGACTTTC
TRBV7-8	TRBD1	TRBJ2-7	NA	CASSLGAGGIPEQYF	TGTGCCAGCAGCTTAGGGGCAGGGGGTATACCCGAGCAGTACTTC
TRBV19	TRBD2	TRBJ2-7	NA	CASSIGAGVPYEQYF	TGTGCCAGTAGTATAGGAGCGGGAGTGCCCTACGAGCAGTACTTC
TRBV28	NA	TRBJ1-1	NA	CASSLRPGMGTEAFF	TGTGCCAGCAGTTTAAGGCCGGGGATGGGCACTGAAGCTTTCTTT
TRBV4-2	NA	TRBJ1-6	NA	CASSQEIPGYDNSPLHF	TGTGCCAGCAGCCAAGAAATTCCAGGGTACGATAATTCACCCCTCCACTTT
TRBV4-1	TRBD1	TRBJ2-5	NA	CASSHRQGYLQETQYF	TGCGCCAGCAGCCATCGACAGGGGTATTTGCAAGAGACCCAGTACTTC
TRBV7-3	TRBD1	TRBJ1-2	NA	CASSSPGQIYGYTF	TGTGCCAGCAGCTCTCCGGGACAGATATATGGCTACACCTTC
TRBV5-6	NA	TRBJ1-3	NA	CASSPDGAYGNTIYF	TGTGCCAGCAGCCCCGATGGGGCATACGGAAACACCATATATTTT
TRBV6-4	TRBD2	TRBJ2-5	NA	CASSEQAGGGETQYF	TGTGCCAGCAGTGAACAGGCGGGGGGCGGGGAGACCCAGTACTTC
TRBV18	TRBD1	TRBJ1-6	NA	CASSPYGTARNSPLHF	TGTGCCAGCTCACCATATGGGACAGCCCGAAATTCACCCCTCCACTTT
TRBV2	TRBD2	TRBJ2-3	NA	CASRGLAGGPDTQYF	TGTGCCAGCAGAGGACTAGCGGGGGGGCCGGATACGCAGTATTTT
TRBV7-9	TRBD1	TRBJ1-5	NA	CASSSHQGARAASNQPQHF	TGTGCCAGCAGTTCCCACCAGGGGGCTCGAGCTGCTAGCAATCAGCCCCAGCATTTT
TRBV5-4	TRBD1	TRBJ2-7	NA	CASSLIGTVDEQYF	TGTGCCAGCAGCTTGATTGGGACAGTCGACGAGCAGTACTTC
TRBV19	TRBD1	TRBJ2-3	NA	CASSRGTAGTDTQYF	TGTGCCAGTAGTAGAGGGACAGCCGGCACAGATACGCAGTATTTT
TRBV7-8	NA	TRBJ1-5	once	CASSFRLGGDQPQHF	TGTGCCAGCAGCTTCCGTTTAGGGGGGGATCAGCCCCAGCATTTT
TRBV9	NA	TRBJ2-5	NA	CASSEGDGLETQYF	TGTGCCAGCAGCGAGGGGGACGGCCTGGAGACCCAGTACTTC
TRBV7-9	NA	TRBJ2-3	NA	CASSSTYDTQYF	TGTGCCAGCAGCTCCACATACGATACGCAGTATTTT
TRBV28	TRBD2	TRBJ2-7	once	CASSPDRTRLAGAPEQYF	TGTGCCAGCAGTCCGGACAGGACCAGACTAGCGGGAGCACCCGAGCAGTACTTC
TRBV7-9	TRBD1	TRBJ2-7	NA	CASRDRDSYEQYF	TGTGCCAGCAGAGACAGGGATTCCTACGAGCAGTACTTC
TRBV4-3	NA	TRBJ2-7	once	CASSQDLNVGSGDRTYEQYF	TGCGCCAGCAGCCAAGATCTGAATGTGGGGTCGGGGGACAGAACCTACGAGCAGTACTTC
TRBV19	TRBD1	TRBJ2-7	NA	CASSMQGVSYEQYF	TGTGCCAGTAGTATGCAGGGGGTATCCTACGAGCAGTACTTC
TRBV28	NA	TRBJ1-1	NA	CASSWDTGEAFF	TGTGCCAGCAGTTGGGACACGGGGGAAGCTTTCTTT
TRBV29-1	NA	TRBJ2-7	few	CSVEDRLVGQYF	TGCAGCGTTGAAGACCGTCTGGTCGGTCAGTACTTC
TRBV7-9	TRBD2	TRBJ2-1	NA	CASSLVTSGGVQQFF	TGTGCCAGCAGCTTAGTAACTAGCGGGGGGGTTCAGCAGTTCTTC